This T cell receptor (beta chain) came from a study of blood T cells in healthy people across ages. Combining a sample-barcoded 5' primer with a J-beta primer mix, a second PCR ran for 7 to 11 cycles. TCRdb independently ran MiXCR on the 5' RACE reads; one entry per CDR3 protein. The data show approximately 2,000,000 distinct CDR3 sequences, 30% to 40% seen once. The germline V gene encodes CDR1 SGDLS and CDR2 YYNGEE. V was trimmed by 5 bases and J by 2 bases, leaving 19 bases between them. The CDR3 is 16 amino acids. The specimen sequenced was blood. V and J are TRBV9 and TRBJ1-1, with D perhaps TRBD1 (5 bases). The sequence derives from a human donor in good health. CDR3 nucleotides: TGTGCCAGCAGTCGCAATAAAGACAGCCCAAACACTGAAGCTTTCTTT. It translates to CASSRNKDSPNTEAFF.